Given below is one TCR beta chain in context. Antigen unknown. This sample stems from a study of cytomegalovirus exposure and HLA in healthy donors. Study-wide findings and caveats: Among the CMV-associated chains, a few were confirmed in vitro as specific for CMV antigens.

Trimming cost V 1 base and J 6 bases, with 12 bases left between them. The germline V gene encodes CDR1 MGHRA and CDR2 YSYEKL. The CDR3 loop spans 14 amino acids. Assay: immunoSEQ multiplex PCR; the TCRdb copy retains only in-frame clones and omits some. This sample carries some 73,000 clones, roughly 89% of them seen once, and the ten largest clones take 3.5% to 4%. The TCR originated in a woman between 18 and 30 years old in good health and CMV-seropositive. The genes are TRBV4-1 and TRBJ1-2; no clear D gene. The sample consisted of PBMCs. CDR3 loop: CASSQVNTADGYTF. For the CDR3, the DNA is TGCGCCAGCAGCCAAGTTAACACGGCGGATGGCTACACCTTC.